Presented here are 9 T cell receptor beta chains from one specimen sequenced in a study of T cells in women clearing cervical HPV infection. Method: immunoSEQ multiplex PCR; TCRdb's copy keeps in-frame clones and lacks some. The sample is made up of approximately 33,000 clones, and the top ten hold more than 8% of it. Sequences were obtained from blood buffy coat. The origin of the receptors is a woman aged 18 to 75 with a cervical HPV16 infection that either progressed to CIN3+ or cleared (not recorded which).

Concerning this clone itself: The read is 3 residues too short to cover the CDR3 end, so that end is filled in from the germline J gene. The chain is built from TRBV30 and TRBJ1-3; no firm D call. Germline CDR1 is GTSNPN and CDR2 is SVGIG (reference sequence). The V and J ends lost 5 bases and 0 bases respectively, with 5 bases between them. CDR3 length equals 12 residues. The CDR3 protein is CAWGHSGNTIYF. CDR3 bases read: TGTGCCTGGGGGCACTCTGGAAACACC.

Concerning this clone itself: The CDR3 end lies 3 residues beyond the end of the read and is filled in from the germline J gene. The chain links TRBV4-1 to TRBJ1-4; tentatively, D is TRBD1 (6 bases). CDR3 length: 15 residues. Germline lookup yields CDR1 MGHRA and CDR2 YSYEKL. The sequenced part of the CDR3 DNA is TGCGCCAGCAGCCAAGATCAGACAGGCTCTTCACCA. Protein product: CASSQDQTGSSP. The whole CDR3 is CASSQDQTGSSPLFF.

As concerns this clone: The read finishes 3 residues shy of the CDR3 end, and the germline J gene is used to complete it. The V gene is TRBV18, the J gene TRBJ1-6; D uncertain. The CDR3 consists of 16 residues. The germline V gene encodes CDR1 KGHSH and CDR2 LQKENI. V dropped 2 bases and J dropped 11 bases, with 19 bases sitting between them. The CDR3 is CASSPSWADSSAPLHF. The CDR3 bases that were read are TGTGCCAGCTCACCATCGTGGGCTGATAGTTCGGCACCC. Complete variable domain (other parts from reference TRBV18 and TRBJ1-6): NAGVMQNPRHLVRRRGQEARLRCSPMKGHSHVYWYRQLPEEGLKFMVYLQKENIIDESGMPKERFSAEFPKEGPSILRIQQVVRGDSAAYFCASSPSWADSSAPLHFGNGTRLTVT.

As for this clone: The read ends 3 residues before the CDR3 terminus; that terminus is restored from the germline J gene. The rearrangement links TRBV7-9 to TRBJ1-5; 8 bases align to TRBD1. CDR1 is SEHNR, CDR2 FQNEAQ, per germline (reference sequence). CDR3 length equals 14 residues. With V trimmed by 6 bases and J by 6 bases, 7 bases remained unmatched. Partial CDR3 DNA: TGTGCCAGCAGTTACCAGGGGGCGGGTCAGCCC. Translation gives CASSYQGAGQP. The complete CDR3 protein is CASSYQGAGQPQHF.

In the case of this clone: Read data end 3 residues before the CDR3 end; the end is taken from the germline J gene. The chain carries TRBV19 and TRBJ2-2; 9 positions match TRBD2. V lost 7 bases and J lost 4; bases outside the gene matches: 4. The germline gives CDR1 LNHDA, CDR2 SQIVND (reference sequence). The CDR3 runs 14 residues. The CDR3: CASTIAGATGELFF. CDR3 DNA, as far as it was read: TGTGCCAGTACCATAGCGGGGGCCACCGGGGAG.

To note about this clone: The sequence runs out 3 residues before the end of the CDR3; the remainder is reconstructed from the germline J gene. V is TRBV7-9 and J is TRBJ1-2; a possible D gene is TRBD1 (6 bases). Per germline, CDR1 SEHNR and CDR2 FQNEAQ (reference sequence). The V and J ends lost 2 bases and 6 bases respectively, with 16 bases between them. CDR3 size: 15 residues. The CDR3 DNA, read in part, is TGTGCCAGCAGCTTAACCGGGCAGGGGCTAAATGGC. This codes for CASSLTGQGLNG. The CDR3 in its entirety is CASSLTGQGLNGYTF.

About this clone: With the read ending 3 residues before the CDR3 end, the germline J gene is used to fill in that end. V usage is TRBV19 and J usage is TRBJ2-1; D is perhaps TRBD1 (6 bases). With 10 bases removed from V and 3 bases from J, the gap between germline ends came to 25 bases. Germline CDR1 and CDR2: LNHDA and SQIVND (reference sequence). CDR3 length: 17 residues. The covered CDR3 bases are TGTGCCACCGGTGGTAGTTTTGGGACAAGGATCTACAATGAG. This sequence encodes CATGGSFGTRIYNE. The complete CDR3 protein is CATGGSFGTRIYNEQFF.

Notes on this clone: Read sequence stops 3 residues before the CDR3 end, and the germline J gene provides the missing end. The V gene is TRBV18, the J gene TRBJ1-1; TRBD1 might be the D (5 bases). The CDR3 covers 14 residues. Looked up from germline, CDR1 is KGHSH and CDR2 is LQKENI. Deletions cut 7 bases from V and 4 bases from J, with 16 bases between. The sequenced CDR3 bases are TGTGCCAGCTTGAGGTCACAGGCGACCACTGAA. This translates into CASLRSQATTE. Given in full, the CDR3 is CASLRSQATTEAFF.

CDR3 in amino acids: CAISQGAYEQYF. Partial CDR3 DNA: TGTGCCATCAGTCAGGGGGCCTACGAG. J is TRBJ2-7 and V is TRBV10-3, with 7 bases that match TRBD1. Read sequence stops 3 residues before the CDR3 end, and the germline J gene provides the missing end. Germline V CDR1 and CDR2: ENHRY, SYGVKD. The CDR3 is 12 residues long. The V segment lost 5 bases and the J segment 2 bases; nucleotides outside the gene matches: 0.